Sequencing of this TCR beta chain was carried out in a study of cytomegalovirus exposure and HLA in healthy donors. Study-level background: A later analysis reported the 100 to 150 validation repertoires used the same platform as the approximately 660 first-cohort repertoires. Whole-study results and caveats: Across donors, most TCRs were seen rarely, yet some public ones were widespread.

The donors were members of the validation cohort, which comprised approximately 120 subjects and was separate from the first cohort of about 700 subjects. On this clone itself: Its cognate antigen is unknown.

Data came from immunoSEQ multiplex PCR; TCRdb stores just in-frame clones and leaves some out. In the table there are under 250,000 clones, around four fifths of which are singletons. The material sequenced was PBMCs. The receptor's source is a woman aged 18-35 years in good health and CMV-seronegative.

For the CDR3, the DNA is TGTGCCAGCAGCCCTCCAAACAGGGCTCAGACCCAGTACTTC. The encoded protein is CASSPPNRAQTQYF. V gene TRBV6-5 combines with J gene TRBJ2-5; D is possibly TRBD1 (6 bases). The V gene lost 6 bases and the J gene lost 6 bases, with 17 bases spanning the gap. Germline V lookup: CDR1 MNHEY, CDR2 SVGAGI. This CDR3 spans 14 amino acids.